A single sample is the source of the 24 T cell receptor beta chains below, sequenced in a study of CXCR3-negative and CXCR3-positive naive CD8 T cells (dated by TCRdb to the late 2010s). TCRdb records NextSeq 550 as the sequencer. The Human TCR Profiling Kit (MiLaboratory) was used to prepare UMI-labeled 5' RACE TRB cDNA libraries. Each entry corresponds to one CDR3 protein sequence from reads that TCRdb reprocessed, and DNA is not given. The sample table includes some 4,000 distinct CDR3 sequences. Approximately 2% of the sample is held by the ten biggest clonotypes. The sequenced sample consisted of naive CXCR3- CD8+ T cells from blood. What this sample's cell subset or site label stands for: CD45RO-CCR7+CD27+CD95- naive CD8+ T cells lacking CXCR3 (TNR3-). The receptors were sampled from a human donor in good health. Some clones in this sample may be carry-over from other donors' samples.

This clonotype is identified as medium-sized (0.01 to 0.1%) from frequency. The CDR3 region is CASSIAEGLAINTEAFF. The rearrangement joins TRBV19 to TRBJ1-1. The CDR3 has 17 amino acids. Germline V lookup: CDR1 LNHDA, CDR2 SQIVND (reference sequence).

This clonotype registers medium-sized by frequency. The V gene is TRBV14, the J gene TRBJ2-7. Germline V gene data show CDR1 as SGHDN and CDR2 as FVKESK. The CDR3 covers 12 residues. CDR3: CASSLGGYEQYF.

This clonotype is medium-sized by frequency. This chain joins TRBV20-1 and TRBJ1-1; there is no DNA to check the TCRdb D call of TRBD1. Germline values: CDR1 DFQATT, CDR2 SNEGSKA (reference sequence). CDR3 size: 15 residues. The CDR3 region is CSATDPDSPNTEAFF.

By frequency, this clonotype registers medium-sized (0.01 to 0.1%). The chain has TRBV29-1 and TRBJ1-1. CDR1 and CDR2 from the germline V gene are SQVTM and ANQGSEA. The CDR3 has 14 residues. This chain's CDR3 is CSVEESGLNTEAFF.

This clonotype is deemed medium-sized (0.01 to 0.1%) by its frequency. The chain joins TRBV29-1 to TRBJ2-2; TCRdb proposes TRBD2, but this gene call is untestable without DNA. The CDR3 sequence is 18 residues long. Germline V gives CDR1 SQVTM, CDR2 ANQGSEA. CDR3 protein: CSVIPGGGLAGGTGELFF.

This clonotype ranks as medium-sized in terms of frequency. The V and J genes are TRBV3-1 and TRBJ2-7; TCRdb gives TRBD2 as the D gene, but with no DNA this cannot be confirmed. This CDR3 is built from 19 residues. Germline V CDR1 and CDR2: LGHDT, YNNKEL (reference sequence). CDR3 residues: CASSPGLAGGKIINYEQYF.

By frequency, this clonotype registers medium-sized. The V and J genes are TRBV7-2 and TRBJ2-2; TCRdb picks TRBD1, but there is no DNA to check that call. The germline CDR1 and CDR2 sequences are SGHTA and FQGNSA. The CDR3 covers 15 residues. This CDR3 is CASSPGTANTGELFF. Full variable domain (remainder filled in from reference TRBV7-2 and TRBJ2-2): GAGVSQSPSNKVTEKGKDVELRCDPISGHTALYWYRQSLGQGLEFLIYFQGNSAPDKSGLPSDRFSAERTGGSVSTLTIQRTQQEDSAVYLCASSPGTANTGELFFGEGSRLTVL.

According to its frequency, this clonotype is large. The rearrangement uses TRBV6-6 and TRBJ1-5; the TRBD1 assignment by TCRdb is unverifiable without DNA. Looked up from germline, CDR1 is MNHNY and CDR2 is SVGAGI (reference sequence). CDR3 size: 12 residues. CDR3 loop: CASTVTGGPQHF.

This chain connects TRBV29-1 to TRBJ2-2; TCRdb returns TRBD1, unconfirmable since there is no DNA. Germline V gene sequence: CDR1 SQVTM, CDR2 ANQGSEA. This CDR3 comprises 12 residues. The CDR3 loop reads CSVETRTGELFF.

By frequency, this clonotype registers medium-sized. The CDR3 sequence: CASSLRRGGTDTQYF. This chain uses TRBV7-2 with TRBJ2-3; TCRdb reports TRBD2, a call that lacks DNA to check it against. The germline gives CDR1 SGHTA, CDR2 FQGNSA. The CDR3 is 15 residues long.

Judged by frequency, this clonotype is medium-sized. The genes are TRBV2 and TRBJ2-7. The CDR3 contains 11 residues. Germline CDR1 reads SNHLY; CDR2 reads FYNNEI. CDR3 loop: CASSENYEQYF.

This clonotype shows up as medium-sized by frequency. V gene TRBV5-1 combines with J gene TRBJ2-7. CDR1 SGHRS and CDR2 YFSETQ come from the germline V gene. The CDR3 spans 13 residues. The CDR3 region is CASSLDFSYEQYF.

The chain carries TRBV7-9 and TRBJ1-2. CDR3 length equals 19 residues. Germline CDR1 is SEHNR and CDR2 is FQNEAQ (reference sequence). The CDR3 loop reads CASIYLCSDDTSFNYGYTF.

This chain uses TRBV29-1 with TRBJ2-5; TCRdb outputs TRBD1, but without DNA this stays unchecked. The CDR3 covers 15 residues. Per germline, CDR1 SQVTM and CDR2 ANQGSEA. CDR3 region: CSVERGRGEKETQYF.

This clonotype is medium-sized by frequency. This chain uses TRBV19 with TRBJ2-1; TCRdb proposes TRBD2, but this gene call is untestable without DNA. This CDR3 spans 13 amino acids. Germline V gives CDR1 LNHDA, CDR2 SQIVND (reference sequence). CDR3 sequence: CASTRTSGNEQFF.

V is TRBV2 and J is TRBJ2-6; the D call from TCRdb, TRBD1, cannot be confirmed without DNA. The V gene's germline CDR1 is SNHLY and CDR2 FYNNEI. The CDR3 totals 17 residues. The CDR3 protein is CASTPGQGVYGANVLTF. The full variable domain, in which reference TRBV2 and TRBJ2-6 provide the parts outside the CDR3, is EPEVTQTPSHQVTQMGQEVILRCVPISNHLYFYWYRQILGQKVEFLVSFYNNEISEKSEIFDDQFSVERPDGSNFTLKIRSTKLEDSAMYFCASTPGQGVYGANVLTFGAGSRLTVL.

This clonotype is identified as medium-sized from frequency. The chain employs TRBV7-9 and TRBJ1-1; TCRdb outputs TRBD1, but without DNA this stays unchecked. CDR1 is SEHNR, CDR2 FQNEAQ, per germline (reference sequence). The CDR3 has 14 amino acids. This CDR3 reads CASSLWGGETEAFF.

This clonotype is identified as medium-sized (0.01 to 0.1%) from frequency. V is TRBV11-2 and J is TRBJ2-3; the TRBD2 assignment by TCRdb is unverifiable without DNA. The CDR3 totals 17 residues. Germline V gene lookup returns CDR1 SGHAT and CDR2 FQNNGV. The CDR3: CASSPPRTSGGTDTQYF.

In terms of frequency, this clonotype is large. V usage is TRBV6-6 and J usage is TRBJ2-2; with no DNA, the TCRdb D assignment of TRBD2 cannot be verified. The CDR3 has 16 residues. Germline values: CDR1 MNHNY, CDR2 SVGAGI (reference sequence). The CDR3 is CASSYTEGGNTGELFF.

According to its frequency, this clonotype is medium-sized. CDR3 sequence reads: CASSPHHGGMTRNTEAFF. The rearrangement links TRBV6-5 to TRBJ1-1; TCRdb outputs TRBD1, but without DNA this stays unchecked. The CDR3 covers 18 residues. Germline loops: CDR1 MNHEY, CDR2 SVGAGI.

This chain connects TRBV10-3 to TRBJ2-3. Per germline, CDR1 ENHRY and CDR2 SYGVKD. The CDR3 runs to 14 residues. The CDR3: CAISEIISPDTQYF.

V is TRBV6-2 or TRBV6-3 and J is TRBJ2-1; no DNA is available, so the TRBD2 call from TCRdb remains unchecked. The germline CDR1 and CDR2 sequences are MNHEY and SVGEGT. The CDR3 has 17 amino acids. The CDR3 loop is CASSWETSGGARNEQFF.

Its frequency marks this clonotype as medium-sized (0.01 to 0.1%). The chain's CDR3 is CASSTGQTLNTEAFF. V usage is TRBV11-2 and J usage is TRBJ1-1; TCRdb designates TRBD1, a call that cannot be tested without DNA. Germline values: CDR1 SGHAT, CDR2 FQNNGV. The CDR3 has 15 amino acids.

The rearrangement joins TRBV7-8 to TRBJ2-5. CDR1 is SGHVS and CDR2 is FQNEAQ in the germline V gene. The CDR3 contains 13 residues. CDR3 residues: CASSWYKKETQYF. Supplemented by reference TRBV7-8 and TRBJ2-5, the full variable domain reads GAGVSQSPRYKVAKRGQDVALRCDPISGHVSLFWYQQALGQGPEFLTYFQNEAQLDKSGLPSDRFFAERPEGSVSTLKIQRTQQEDSAVYLCASSWYKKETQYFGPGTRLLVL.